This T cell receptor beta chain was sequenced during a study of blood T cell repertoires in COVID-19. Study overall: There were acute and convalescent COVID-19 samples, and they came from the United States, Italy and Spain. Sources were T cells, B-cell-depleted T cells, or PBMCs; the material itself was cDNA or gDNA.

Sequencing was performed with immunoSEQ multiplex PCR; in TCRdb, only in-frame clones are kept and a portion is missing. The profile covers 55,000 to 70,000 clones, with around nine tenths appearing a single time and about 11% taken by the ten largest. Germline lookup yields CDR1 SGDLS and CDR2 YYNGEE. Trimming shortened V by 0 bases and J by 8 bases, and 8 bases separated the two germline ends. CDR3 size: 12 residues. This clone was detected only once. The sequence came from a woman aged 18 to 35 with acute or convalescent COVID-19. Sequencing was performed on peripheral blood. The V gene is TRBV9, the J gene TRBJ1-1; D may be TRBD1 (5 bases). CDR3 region: CASSVGQQEAFF. The CDR3 coding sequence is TGTGCCAGCAGCGTAGGACAGCAAGAAGCTTTCTTT.